This is a list of T cell receptor beta chains from one sample in a study of blood T cell repertoires in COVID-19. Generated by immunoSEQ multiplex PCR, the TCRdb table keeps only in-frame clones and is missing some. There are about 120,000 clones in the sample; 82% occur only once, and 4% to 5.5% lies in the top ten. Input material: peripheral blood. These receptors were obtained from a woman in her 70s with acute or convalescent COVID-19. Both conserved end residues are part of each CDR3. D genes are given only for firm matches. Size tells how often a clone was seen (once, few, many) or the class of an expanded clone, and some rows leave it out.

>-|TRBJ2-6|once|TRBV2
TGTGCCAGCAGTGAAATCGAGGGCTGGGGGGCCAACGTCCTGACTTTC
CASSEIEGWGANVLTF
>TRBD2|TRBJ2-3|-|TRBV7-9
TGTGCCAGCAGCTTAGCGTGGCCTAGCGGGGGTCTAGATACGCAGTATTTT
CASSLAWPSGGLDTQYF
>TRBD1|TRBJ2-1|-|TRBV3-1/TRBV3-2
TGTGCCAGCAGACGAGGGACAGGGGGCTTCGATGGTGAGCAGTTCTTC
CASRRGTGGFDGEQFF
>-|TRBJ2-3|-|TRBV19
TGTGCCAGTAGTATTTCGGCGGGGAGACTTAGCACAGATACGCAGTATTTT
CASSISAGRLSTDTQYF
>-|TRBJ1-2|-|TRBV29-1
TGCAGCGTTCGCGGAGGACAGTTGGCCTATGGCTACACCTTC
CSVRGGQLAYGYTF
>-|TRBJ1-4|-|TRBV7-2
TGTGCCAGCAGCCCTGCCTGGGCAGGGCATGAAAAACTGTTTTTT
CASSPAWAGHEKLFF
>TRBD1|TRBJ1-2|-|TRBV19
TGTGCCAGTAGTACCCAGACAGGGGGCTATGGCTACACCTTC
CASSTQTGGYGYTF
>TRBD1|TRBJ2-5|-|TRBV6-1
TGTGCCAGCAGTGACCGCGGGGACAGGGGTTGGGAGACCCAGTACTTC
CASSDRGDRGWETQYF
>-|TRBJ1-3|-|TRBV5-6
TGTGCCAGCAGCTTTCTTCCCAGGGCTGGTGGAAACACCATATATTTT
CASSFLPRAGGNTIYF
>-|TRBJ1-3|-|TRBV6-2/TRBV6-3
TGTGCCAGCAGTTCAGGGGCTGGAAACACCATATATTTT
CASSSGAGNTIYF
>-|TRBJ1-4|-|TRBV9
TGTGCCAGCAGCCGGGGGGTAGCAACTAATGAAAAACTGTTTTTT
CASSRGVATNEKLFF
>-|TRBJ1-5|-|TRBV12-3/TRBV12-4
TGTGCCAGCGCCCGGGAGTCCCATCAGCCCCAGCATTTT
CASARESHQPQHF
>TRBD1|TRBJ1-6|-|TRBV9
TGTGCCAGCAGCGCGACAGGGGGAGGGAATTCACCCCTCCACTTT
CASSATGGGNSPLHF
>-|TRBJ1-2|-|TRBV18
TGTGCCAGCTCACCACCGGTGGGGCTCCAGAGAAACTATGGCTACACCTTC
CASSPPVGLQRNYGYTF
>-|TRBJ1-1|-|TRBV2
TGTGCCAGCAGGTCAAACAGGGCCGGGGCTTTCTTT
CASRSNRAGAFF
>-|TRBJ2-5|-|TRBV11-3
TGTGCCAGCAGCTTAAGACAAGTCGGAGAGACCCAGTACTTC
CASSLRQVGETQYF
>TRBD2|TRBJ2-5|-|TRBV15
TGTGCCACCAGCAGGGGTACTAGCGGGAGGGCAGGAGAGACCCAGTACTTC
CATSRGTSGRAGETQYF
>-|TRBJ2-5|-|TRBV11-1
TGTGCCAGCAGCTCATCTAGGCGGGAGACCCAGTACTTC
CASSSSRRETQYF
>-|TRBJ2-1|once|TRBV30
TGTGCCTGGAGTGTTTTGGCGGGGCGGTACAATGAGCAGTTCTTC
CAWSVLAGRYNEQFF
>TRBD1|TRBJ1-6|-|TRBV6-2/TRBV6-3
TGTGCCAGCAGTTACCCGAGGACAGGGGGCGGTTCACCCCTCCACTTT
CASSYPRTGGGSPLHF
>TRBD1|TRBJ1-1|once|TRBV11-3
TGTGCCAGCAGCTCAGGGACAGCAGCTCAAGCTTTCTTT
CASSSGTAAQAFF
>TRBD2|TRBJ2-1|-|TRBV19
TGTGCCAGTAGTGAGCGGGGGAACTCCTACAATGAGCAGTTCTTC
CASSERGNSYNEQFF
>TRBD2|TRBJ2-1|-|TRBV6-2/TRBV6-3
TGTGCCAGCAGTTCCCTGGGGGGGAGCCTCTACAATGAGCAGTTCTTC
CASSSLGGSLYNEQFF
>TRBD1|TRBJ1-2|-|TRBV2
TGTGCCAGCAGCGAACAGGGGTGGGGCTACACCTTC
CASSEQGWGYTF
>-|TRBJ1-3|-|TRBV21-1
TGTGCCAGAAAACAAGCAGGGACCTCGGAGGGGTTT
CARKQAGTSEGF
>-|TRBJ2-1|few|TRBV30
TGTGCCTGGAGGGACAGCACACGTGAGCAGTTCTTC
CAWRDSTREQFF
>-|TRBJ1-2|-|TRBV7-2
TGTGCCAGCAGCTTAGGTAGCGGACTGAACTATGGCTACACCTTC
CASSLGSGLNYGYTF
>-|TRBJ1-6|-|TRBV6-5
TGTGCCAGCAGCCCCCGTAGTTCACCCCTCCACTTT
CASSPRSSPLHF